This T cell receptor beta chain comes out of a study of identical twins (dated by TCRdb to 2016 to 2017). With respect to the entire study: To test whether fetal clonotypes persist, the study used deep sequencing on TCR alpha and beta repertoires from monozygotic twins, unrelated adults of various ages, and cord blood. To rule out contamination, the twin experiments were replicated at different times with different library preparation protocols.

Every donor in the study was a healthy Caucasian. Three unrelated non-twin adults were additionally sequenced: a male aged 18 to 30, a male aged 50 to 59 and a female aged 50 to 59. Miltenyi CD45RO+ enrichment and human naive T-cell isolation kits were used to isolate memory (CD45RO+) and naive T cells from PBMC. As for this clonotype: The antigen it binds to is not known. Qualities for individual bases were not recorded, and no much larger clone is one base off.

Study-level results and caveats: In monozygotic twins, recombination models systematically underestimated out-of-frame TCR alpha sharing, but the models matched the sharing seen between unrelated individuals. Because the same donors could not be followed over many years, the conclusions depended on cross-sectional statistical analysis. Compared with coincidental sharing between unrelated individuals, out-of-frame TCR alpha sequences shared between twins had an excess of sequences with low generation probability. Invariant T cells such as MAIT and iNKT could partly confound zero-insertion analyses, though diverse VJ usage argued against this for most clonotypes. A weaker excess of twin sharing was found in beta out-of-frame sequences because the signal-to-noise ratio was lowered by fewer shared sequences. Abundant cord blood beta clonotypes had fewer insertions, young adult naive repertoires showed a similar but weaker trend, and memory repertoires showed no such trend.

The CDR3 sequence holds 16 residues, the cysteine and phenylalanine included. CDR3 DNA only is kept here, 48 bases in frame from base 1. The germline V end is reduced by 4 bases and the J end by 6 bases; junction bases left unmatched: 14. The method was 5' RACE. The sequencer listed for this sample is Illumina HiSeq 2000. A universal primer binding site was introduced by template switching, and a unique molecular identifier was present in the final cDNA, enabling accurate counting of TCR cDNA molecules. First-strand cDNA for TCR alpha and beta chains was synthesized from specific primers in the conserved constant-segment region. To control for contamination, each cDNA library was double barcoded with a SMART-Mk sample barcode plus Illumina barcodes. TruSeq adapter sequences, together with Illumina sample barcodes, were added in two successive PCR steps. The Illumina HiSeq platform was used with custom primers to sequence TCR alpha and beta cDNA libraries. The study's processing was this. MiGEC processed the raw reads to extract unique molecular identifiers, while MiXCR was used to determine the CDR3 positions. Recombination models were inferred per individual with the repgenHMM and IGoR tools using an EM algorithm. Shared clonotype analysis was performed with the tcR package in R, normalizing sharing by the product of cloneset sizes. To study raw recombination free of thymic and clonal selection effects, out-of-frame nonproductive sequences were analyzed. The public reads were reprocessed in TCRdb via fastp at Q25 and MiXCR, keeping in-frame beta chains. Each CDR3 protein gets just one entry, which takes the most common genes and DNA from the rows behind it. The V and J calls come from TCRdb's annotation, not from the publication. For this sample there are approximately 670,000 distinct CDR3 sequences; approximately 6% appear just once. 1.5% to 2% of the sample is taken by the ten largest.

The clonotype comes from a man aged 18 to 29 in good health. Input material: naive T cells sorted from blood. The cell subset or site label corresponds to: cells isolated with a human naive T-cell isolation kit. In this chain, TRBV12-3 or TRBV12-4 is recombined with TRBJ2-7; 8 bases in between match TRBD1. At the DNA level, the sequence is TGTGCCAGCAGTTCAGTGGGACAGGCGTTGGGGGGCGAGCAGTACTTC. It encodes CASSSVGQALGGEQYF.